This TCR beta chain was retrieved from a study of tumor-infiltrating lymphocytes in primary liver carcinoma (dated by TCRdb to 2017 to 2019). For the wider study: Between late 2015 and March 2016, 4 to 6 patients in China with histopathologically diagnosed primary liver carcinoma had surgical resection. The five patients, three men and two women aged 30 to 69 years, had hepatocellular carcinoma (four) or combined HCC and intrahepatic cholangiocarcinoma (one). The five patients had tumors staged T1-T3 N0M0, with maximum diameters ranging from roughly 4.2 to 10 cm. Each sample produced roughly 3.65 to 8 million productive TCRbeta reads, and read depth showed no significant difference between tissue types. The study combined TCRbeta repertoire sequencing, expression microarrays and whole-exome sequencing across five regions of each liver tumor, with adjacent normal tissue and blood. A total of about 35 specimens from 5 patients, comprising some 25 tumor regions, 5 adjacent noncancerous liver tissues and 5 peripheral blood samples, were covered by TCRbeta repertoire sequencing. Repertoires from technical replicates were highly reproducible, with mean shared-clone rates roughly 0.86 and correlation coefficients above 0.95. Overall study results and their limits: The study included only four to six patients, and the authors note findings should be validated in a larger study. Pairs of tumor regions showed greater repertoire overlap (mean around 35%) than tumor-adjacent pairs (17%) or tumor-blood pairs (approximately 14%), which is consistent with antigen-driven expansion. Comparison of CD4+ and CD8+ T cell repertoires was precluded by the use of bulk unsorted samples. Because sequencing covered only the TCR beta chain and unpaired alpha chains were not captured, true repertoire diversity is likely underestimated. A significantly larger repertoire fraction was made up by the top 250 clones in tumors than in blood (p = 0.039).

TCRbeta-specific cDNA was reverse-transcribed from approximately 500 ng total RNA using a constant-region primer and ProtoScript II reverse transcriptase. The TCRbeta libraries were prepared through three rounds of nested multiplex PCR following a slightly modified ARM-PCR procedure. Each of the first two PCR rounds ran for nine to ten cycles and used multiplex TRBV1-TRBV30 forward primers together with a Cbeta reverse primer. Sample barcodes and Illumina adapters were attached in a final 25-cycle PCR using Deep VentR polymerase. Amplicons of 200-500 bp were gel-purified with a QIAquick gel extraction kit before sequencing. TCRbeta amplicons were sequenced on an Illumina HiSeq 2500 with 250-bp paired-end reads. The authors' analysis ran thus. Trimmomatic v0.33 was used to quality-trim the reads, and FLASH v1.2.11 was used to merge paired reads so that full CDR3 sequences could be recovered. V, D and J germline segments were assigned to the rearranged TCRbeta sequences using MiGEC v1.2.1b. Clonotype statistics, along with Shannon-Wiener diversity indices, were calculated using VDJtools v1.0.0. Except for diversity analysis, only the 250 most abundant clonotypes of each sample were used in subsequent analyses to reduce sampling bias. The public reads were reanalyzed by TCRdb: fastp trimming at Q25, MiXCR alignment, in-frame beta chains only. Rows with one shared CDR3 protein collapse into an entry with the most common genes and DNA. These V and J calls derive from TCRdb rather than the authors' analysis. Within this sample are around 170,000 distinct CDR3 sequences, with around 60% of them counted one time only. Jointly, the top ten make up 70% to 80% of the sample.

Via the germline V gene, CDR1 is SGHNT and CDR2 YENEEA. Spanning cysteine to phenylalanine, the CDR3 consists of 17 amino acids. The retained sequence is limited to the CDR3, 51 bases, with the frame set at the first base. A remark on this clonotype: It lacks a known antigen. A junction end diverges from the germline sequence, so it may reflect a read error.

TRIzol reagent was used to extract blood RNA from unsorted whole blood, while the DNeasy Blood & Tissue kit provided the germline DNA. Patients had chronic HBV infection and were treatment-naive at sampling. Before surgery, around 4 milliliters of peripheral blood were drawn into K2EDTA tubes. The sample taken for sequencing was peripheral blood. The V and J segments used are TRBV11-3 and TRBJ2-1; TRBD2 is possibly the D segment (5 matching bases). The TCR sequence derives from a man between 35 and 55 years old with primary liver carcinoma and hepatitis B virus infection. In nucleotides, the sequence is TGTGCCAGCAGCTTGAGTCCTCCTGGACTCGTCTACAATGAGCGGTTCTTC. Its translation is CASSLSPPGLVYNERFF.